This T cell receptor (beta chain) derives from a study of T cell repertoires in cytomegalovirus infection. Looking at the study overall: Recently identified HLA-C-restricted CMV epitopes were among the peptides used. Public TCR beta signatures indicated both CMV infection and matching HLA type. Study results and caveats: In two of eight donors, the top clonotype was HLA-C-restricted CMV-specific.

The CDR3 runs to 16 residues. Looked up from germline, CDR1 is LNHDA and CDR2 is SQIVND (reference sequence). V gave up 5 bases and J gave up 0 bases; unmatched junction bases: 7. TCRdb processed the reads anew with MiXCR; each CDR3 protein has one entry. The sample includes hundreds of thousands of distinct CDR3 sequences, roughly 30% of them seen just once. Notes on this clonotype: The antigen is not known.

The chain has TRBV19 and TRBJ1-1; 9 nucleotides agree with TRBD1. This specimen consisted of cultured CD8+ T cells from PBMCs, obtained from culture after CMV antigen stimulation. The source of this sequence is a human donor in good health (CMV status not recorded). Some clones in this sample may be carry-over from other donors' samples. The CDR3: CASSSWTGALNTEAFF. The DNA for the CDR3 is TGTGCCAGTAGTTCCTGGACAGGGGCCCTGAACACTGAAGCTTTCTTT. Drawing the rest from reference TRBV19 and TRBJ1-1, the complete variable domain is DGGITQSPKYLFRKEGQNVTLSCEQNLNHDAMYWYRQDPGQGLRLIYYSQIVNDFQKGDIAEGYSVSREKKESFPLTVTSAQKNPTAFYLCASSSWTGALNTEAFFGQGTRLTVV.